This entry describes one T cell receptor beta chain. As yet, its antigen is unknown. The source of the sample is a study of OX40 agonist ivuxolimab in advanced cancers. The overall study: The patients received agonistic anti-OX40 (CD134) antibody ivuxolimab. Administration of intravenous ivuxolimab to patients occurred every 2 weeks at 0.01 to 10 mg/kg. Having had anti-PD-1, anti-PD-L1 or anti-CTLA-4 therapy before was allowed, and roughly 38% had some. Findings and caveats of the study: In CD8+ T cells, expanded clones were on average more numerous than in CD4+.

The protocol was immunoSEQ multiplex PCR, while the TCRdb copy is restricted to in-frame clones and leaves out a portion. Of 60,000 to 90,000 clones in the sample, roughly 90% were seen once. From germline, CDR1 is MNHNS and CDR2 SASEGT. This CDR3 spans 12 amino acids. Trimming removed 6 bases at V and 7 bases at J, with 9 bases between. Source: CD4+ or CD8+ T cells sorted from blood, taken in a trial of the OX40 agonist ivuxolimab. The TCR was taken from an adult with an advanced solid tumor such as melanoma, head and neck, liver or kidney cancer. J is TRBJ2-2 and V is TRBV6-1, with D perhaps being TRBD1 or TRBD2 (5 bases each). DNA for the CDR3: TGTGCCAGCAGAAGGGACGGCGGGGAGCTGTTTTTT. Amino acids: CASRRDGGELFF.